Listed below are T cell receptor beta chains from one sample, sequenced in a study of cytomegalovirus exposure and HLA in healthy donors. Clones were sequenced by immunoSEQ multiplex PCR, and TCRdb holds only the in-frame ones, with some missing. The sample holds roughly 150,000 clones, approximately 81% seen once. Specimen: PBMCs. Receptors originate from a man aged 30 to 39 in good health and CMV-seropositive. Both conserved end residues are trimmed from each CDR3. A D gene is named only where the DNA matches it firmly. The listing skips clone size in some rows; elsewhere it reads once, few, many or a size class.

clone_size,v_call,d_call,cdr3_length,cdr3_aa
-,TRBV7-2,TRBD1,13,ASSLAGQGNSPLH
-,TRBV15,TRBD2,14,ATSRAGTSGRKEQF
-,TRBV2,TRBD1,14,ASSTTGGGIGGELF
-,TRBV9,-,12,ASSVGPSYNEQF
-,TRBV6-5,-,13,ASSYGRLSGNTIY
-,TRBV5-1,TRBD2,13,ASSLEGSGGNEQF
-,TRBV6-5,-,11,ASTEFGNQPQH
-,TRBV29-1,-,9,SGWTTYGYT
-,TRBV18,TRBD1,11,ASSPQGARGYT
-,TRBV11-2,-,11,ASSSGLSYGYT
-,TRBV7-9,TRBD2,16,ASSPIGLAGGPRDTQY
-,TRBV19,TRBD1,11,ATRDRGNEKLF
-,TRBV5-8,TRBD2,13,ASSLVLAGVDEQF
-,TRBV7-3,-,11,ASSATGRETQY
-,TRBV7-2,-,11,ASSALGGVTQY
once,TRBV5-4,TRBD2,13,ASSRTSGKRDEQF
-,TRBV7-9,-,13,SSSLSVGTVVEQY
-,TRBV6-5,-,12,ASSPTPVHYGYT
-,TRBV6-1,TRBD2,13,ASRAGGPSTDTQY
-,TRBV7-2,TRBD2,13,ASSFPGGPIDTQY
-,TRBV6-5,TRBD1,11,ASRKQGFGEQY
-,TRBV7-2,-,13,ASSPAGFVGEKLF
-,TRBV7-9,-,12,ASSLAARNTEAF
once,TRBV19,-,11,ASSPTGNTEAF
few,TRBV4-3,-,12,ASSQSRDIYEQY
-,TRBV6-5,-,11,ASSRPEGGELF
-,TRBV5-1,-,12,ATRRGSGTDTQY
-,TRBV19,-,14,ASSARAGSGANVLT
-,TRBV7-9,-,12,ASSLAVESGELF
-,TRBV10-3,-,13,AISDSARLGTEAF
-,TRBV5-1,-,11,ASSLGSGETQY
-,TRBV6-1,-,13,ASVWSSVNTGELF
-,TRBV6-1,TRBD1,9,ASSPRDRKY
-,TRBV4-1,TRBD1,11,ASSRSDRDGYT
-,TRBV11-2,TRBD2,16,ASSPIHLAGVSTGELF
-,TRBV5-6,TRBD1,15,ASSHGTATGSNQPQH
-,TRBV27,TRBD1,13,ASSGGQAYNSPLH
-,TRBV7-9,TRBD1,12,ASIRGTGNTEAF
-,TRBV5-1,-,13,ASSLLNSGANVLT
-,TRBV7-9,-,11,ASGSSVQETQY
-,TRBV11-2,TRBD1,13,ASSFTGASGNTIY
-,TRBV27,-,14,ASSLSQGMGTDTQY
-,TRBV19,-,10,ASSLYHNEQF
-,TRBV9,TRBD1,14,ASSVRVGTGSNEQF
-,TRBV7-9,TRBD2,14,SSSLEGLAGVREQF
few,TRBV29-1,-,12,SVGVQQNTGELF
-,TRBV13,-,11,ASSSRLQETQY
-,TRBV13,-,10,ASSLGSREAF
-,TRBV7-3,-,11,ASSESLADEQF
-,TRBV6-4,-,14,ASSASGASKAGELF
-,TRBV5-1,-,13,ASSSQQGFTGELF
-,TRBV18,-,13,ASSPLDGLTDTQY
-,TRBV7-2,-,13,ASSPDTGHNSPLH
-,TRBV13,-,12,ASSFGTQYNEQF